What follows is one TCR beta chain and its context. Its antigen is unknown. Germline V gives CDR1 MGHRA, CDR2 YSYEKL. V shed 4 bases and J 2 bases; nucleotides not matched to a gene: 7. This CDR3 contains 17 residues. CD45RO/CCR7/CD25/CD127/CD95/CD27 staining was used to isolate CD4+ naive, central memory, regulatory and stem cell-like memory cells by sorting. Expressed TCRB transcripts got sequenced, as all isolated RNA was reverse transcribed. TCRdb keeps only in-frame clones here, not all; method: immunoSEQ multiplex PCR. The table has hundreds of thousands of clones, more than 9.5% seen once. This entry is derived from a study of beta chain features in type 1 diabetes. Study-wide findings and caveats: Type 1 diabetes patients showed a moderate but significant shortening of TCRB CDR3s in all four CD4+ subsets. Any PCR bias toward short templates would affect both groups alike.

This TCR came from a woman aged 18-35 years in good health. The genes are TRBV4-1 and TRBJ2-2, with 10 bases matching TRBD2. The specimen sequenced was naive CD4+ T cells from blood. This CDR3 reads CASSRGLAGVNTGELFF. The CDR3 nucleotides are TGCGCCAGCAGCCGCGGGCTAGCGGGAGTCAACACCGGGGAGCTGTTTTTT.